One and the same sample provided the 27 T cell receptor beta chains below, sequenced in a study of monozygotic twins with inflammatory bowel disease. From its re-call of the 5' RACE reads, TCRdb lists each CDR3 protein once, without DNA. Found here are around 380,000 distinct CDR3 sequences; the top ten clones hold 2% to 3%. Input material: blood. These receptors came from a human donor with ulcerative colitis or Crohn's disease, or a healthy co-twin of an affected twin (not recorded which).

The chain combines TRBV5-1 with TRBJ1-1. Looked up from germline, CDR1 is SGHRS and CDR2 is YFSETQ. The CDR3 runs 14 residues. The CDR3 sequence: CASSLDITGTEAFF.

The chain links TRBV5-1 to TRBJ1-1. The germline V gene encodes CDR1 SGHRS and CDR2 YFSETQ. The CDR3 covers 13 residues. The CDR3 protein is CASSLSVSAEAFF.

The rearrangement joins TRBV20-1 to TRBJ1-4. This CDR3 spans 12 amino acids. Germline V gene lookup returns CDR1 DFQATT and CDR2 SNEGSKA (reference sequence). This CDR3 is CSARREGEKLFF.

J is TRBJ2-5 and V is TRBV11-2; TCRdb designates TRBD1, a call that cannot be tested without DNA. In germline, CDR1 is SGHAT, CDR2 FQNNGV. The CDR3 totals 15 residues. CDR3 protein: CASSRARVGQETQYF.

The chain is built from TRBV15 and TRBJ2-7; TCRdb selects TRBD2, and the lack of DNA leaves this call unchecked. CDR3 length equals 16 residues. Germline V CDR1 and CDR2: LNHNV, YYDKDF (reference sequence). CDR3 amino acids: CATSRESLAGRNEQYF.

V and J are TRBV28 and TRBJ2-1. The CDR3 runs to 12 residues. Germline V gene data show CDR1 as MDHEN and CDR2 as SYDVKM. CDR3 region: CASSFQGNEQFF.

The chain couples TRBV7-3 to TRBJ2-3. Germline CDR1 reads SGHTA; CDR2 reads FQGTGA. There are 16 residues in the CDR3. The CDR3 region is CASSATTVASTDTQYF.

J is TRBJ1-6 and V is TRBV7-9; TCRdb's assignment of TRBD1 cannot be checked, as there is no DNA. This CDR3 has 16 residues. Germline CDR1 and CDR2: SEHNR and FQNEAQ (reference sequence). The CDR3 sequence: CASSLEPLGGNSPLHF.

This chain joins TRBV5-4 and TRBJ2-3. CDR3 size: 13 residues. CDR1 is SGHNT and CDR2 is YYREEE in the germline V gene (reference sequence). This chain's CDR3 is CASRLIGTDTQYF.

J is TRBJ1-1 and V is TRBV5-1. The V gene's germline CDR1 is SGHRS and CDR2 YFSETQ. The CDR3 runs 12 residues. The CDR3 is CASSRDFTEAFF.

V gene TRBV20-1 combines with J gene TRBJ1-1; TCRdb's D call, TRBD1, is unchecked because there is no DNA. From germline, CDR1 is DFQATT and CDR2 SNEGSKA (reference sequence). CDR3 size: 13 residues. The CDR3: CSARAVQGGEAFF.

Here the CDR3 reads CASSLGEVQETQYF. The chain links TRBV7-9 to TRBJ2-5. The germline gives CDR1 SEHNR, CDR2 FQNEAQ (reference sequence). CDR3 length: 14 amino acids.

This chain uses TRBV11-1 with TRBJ1-1. There are 16 residues in the CDR3. CDR1 and CDR2 (germline): SGHAT, FQDESV (reference sequence). The chain's CDR3 is CASSSRAPGSVVEAFF.

This chain uses TRBV14 with TRBJ1-5; the TRBD1 assignment by TCRdb is unverifiable without DNA. The CDR3 has 21 residues. Germline V CDR1 and CDR2: SGHDN, FVKESK. CDR3 sequence reads: CASSLQDYSGTGAYSNQPQHF.

The chain is built from TRBV20-1 and TRBJ1-5. The CDR3 extends over 16 amino acids. Germline lookup yields CDR1 DFQATT and CDR2 SNEGSKA (reference sequence). The CDR3 loop reads CSARAVMSGSNQPQHF.

The V and J genes are TRBV7-9 and TRBJ1-1; TCRdb proposes TRBD1, but this gene call is untestable without DNA. The CDR3 has 16 amino acids. The V gene's germline CDR1 is SEHNR and CDR2 FQNEAQ (reference sequence). CDR3 sequence: CASSFWGVRGGAEAFF.

The chain uses TRBV6-1 and TRBJ2-7; there is no DNA to check the TCRdb D call of TRBD2. Per germline, CDR1 MNHNS and CDR2 SASEGT. The CDR3 has 15 residues. CDR3 sequence: CASRFRGEDSYEQYF.

The rearrangement links TRBV5-1 to TRBJ2-5; TCRdb names TRBD2, which stays unverified in the absence of DNA. From germline, CDR1 is SGHRS and CDR2 YFSETQ. This CDR3 comprises 13 residues. CDR3 in amino acids: CASSLEREETQYF.

The J gene is TRBJ1-5, the V gene TRBV7-9. Germline V gene lookup returns CDR1 SEHNR and CDR2 FQNEAQ (reference sequence). The CDR3 runs to 12 residues. CDR3 sequence reads: CASSWSTDPQHF.

The genes are TRBV6-1 and TRBJ2-2; with no DNA, the TCRdb D assignment of TRBD2 cannot be verified. CDR1 is MNHNS, CDR2 SASEGT, per germline. The CDR3 is made up of 15 amino acids. The CDR3 here is CASKLRRVETGELFF.

The V call is TRBV6-1, the J call TRBJ2-7; as DNA is missing, the TRBD2 call by TCRdb cannot be tested. The CDR3 sequence is 15 residues long. The germline gives CDR1 MNHNS, CDR2 SASEGT. CDR3 region: CASSLRGSGGSEQYF.

The gene calls are TRBV20-1 and TRBJ2-7; TCRdb outputs TRBD2, but without DNA this stays unchecked. Germline V gives CDR1 DFQATT, CDR2 SNEGSKA (reference sequence). This CDR3 contains 15 residues. The CDR3 spells CSARDSGRSDYEQYF.

The chain couples TRBV20-1 to TRBJ1-5. Germline lookup yields CDR1 DFQATT and CDR2 SNEGSKA (reference sequence). The CDR3 has 12 residues. The CDR3 sequence is CSATWSNQPQHF.

The chain couples TRBV3-1 to TRBJ2-1. CDR1 is LGHDT and CDR2 is YNNKEL in the germline V gene (reference sequence). This CDR3 region has 17 residues. This CDR3 reads CASSPLTRSSSYNEQFF.

The chain employs TRBV7-2 and TRBJ1-2. The CDR3 is made up of 12 amino acids. Germline V gives CDR1 SGHTA, CDR2 FQGNSA. CDR3 region: CASSHDTYGYTF.

This sequence joins TRBV28 and TRBJ1-3; the TCRdb call, TRBD1, lacks DNA for checking. Looked up from germline, CDR1 is MDHEN and CDR2 is SYDVKM. The length of the CDR3 is 16 residues. The CDR3 sequence: CASSSWGRPSGNTIYF.

The CDR3 loop reads CSARTLAGVEEQFF. The chain is built from TRBV20-1 and TRBJ2-1; the TCRdb D gene call, TRBD2, has no DNA to confirm it. Germline assignment: CDR1 DFQATT and CDR2 SNEGSKA (reference sequence). This CDR3 has 14 amino acids.